Reported below is one TCR beta chain. The data derive from a study of blood T cell repertoires in COVID-19. Turning to the study itself: The origin of the acute and convalescent COVID-19 samples was the United States, Italy and Spain.

The V and J ends lost 6 bases and 9 bases respectively, with 15 bases between them. CDR3 length: 12 residues. The method was immunoSEQ multiplex PCR; TCRdb's version includes in-frame clones alone and lacks a portion of them. The sample holds 87,000 or so clones, roughly four fifths seen once. The chain is built from TRBV12-3 or TRBV12-4 and TRBJ2-7, with a tentative D call TRBD1 (6 bases). The TCR originated in a woman between 70 and 85 years old with acute or convalescent COVID-19. The sequenced material came from peripheral blood. The CDR3 protein is CASSQQGLRQYF. For the CDR3, the DNA is TGTGCCAGCAGCCAACAGGGTTTGAGGCAGTACTTC.